The 5 T cell receptor beta chains below come from one sample, sequenced in a study of early T cells in non-severe SARS-CoV-2 infection (dated by TCRdb to the early 2020s). Libraries were built with 5' RACE. The listed sequencing device is NextSeq 500. Starting from the raw public reads, TCRdb applied fastp trimming at Q25, assembled clones with MiXCR and retained in-frame beta chains. Here each entry gathers all rows of one CDR3 protein and keeps the most common genes and DNA. The sample table lists roughly 120,000 distinct CDR3 sequences, 14% to 15% of them with a count of one. The ten largest clones take up 21% of the sample. The sequenced sample was whole blood. The origin of the receptors is an adult who was a healthcare worker with PCR-confirmed SARS-CoV-2 infection or an uninfected control (not recorded which).

The chain carries TRBV5-4 and TRBJ2-3; D ambiguous. The CDR3 consists of 14 residues. Germline CDR1 SGHNT, CDR2 YYREEE (reference sequence). Trimming stripped 0 bases from V and 0 bases from J, with 5 bases between. The CDR3 here is CASSLGESTDTQYF. The DNA of the CDR3 is TGTGCCAGCAGCTTGGGGGAAAGCACAGATACGCAGTATTTT.

This clonotype came up a few times. V and J are TRBV12-5 and TRBJ2-7; D might be TRBD2 (6 bases). Germline CDR1 LGHNT, CDR2 FRNRAP. The CDR3 is made up of 12 amino acids. Trimming removed 10 bases at V and 2 bases at J, with 12 bases between. The CDR3 nucleotides read TGTGCTACAACGGCGGGGCCCTACGAGCAGTACTTC. It translates to CATTAGPYEQYF.

V usage is TRBV29-1 and J usage is TRBJ2-6; D unresolved. Germline V gives CDR1 SQVTM, CDR2 ANQGSEA. Trimming removed 4 bases from V and 4 bases from J, with 11 bases in between. There are 14 residues in the CDR3. CDR3 sequence (DNA): TGCAGCGTTGGGCAGCCGACGGGGGCCAACGTCCTGACTTTC. Protein: CSVGQPTGANVLTF.

This clonotype was counted at least ten times. The chain joins TRBV5-1 to TRBJ2-1, with 7 bases identical to TRBD2. Germline loops: CDR1 SGHRS, CDR2 YFSETQ. The length of the CDR3 is 12 residues. V lost 0 bases and J lost 15; bases outside the gene matches: 6. CDR3 coding DNA: TGCGCCAGCAGCTTGGCCGGGAGGAATCCGTTCTTC. It translates to CASSLAGRNPFF.

This chain links TRBV5-1 with TRBJ1-6; no definite D call. V lost 0 bases to trimming and J lost 8 bases, with 12 bases between them. Germline CDR1 reads SGHRS; CDR2 reads YFSETQ. This CDR3 is built from 15 residues. Here the CDR3 DNA reads TGCGCCAGCAGCTTGGGGGCTCCCGGGGATTCACCCCTCCACTTT. Translated: CASSLGAPGDSPLHF. The entire variable domain, with the rest obtained from reference TRBV5-1 and TRBJ1-6, is as follows: KAGVTQTPRYLIKTRGQQVTLSCSPISGHRSVSWYQQTPGQGLQFLFEYFSETQRNKGNFPGRFSGRQFSNSRSEMNVSTLELGDSALYLCASSLGAPGDSPLHFGNGTRLTVT.